One sample yielded the 23 T cell receptor beta chains listed below, sequenced in a study of blood T cell repertoires in COVID-19. TCRdb keeps only in-frame clones here, not all; method: immunoSEQ multiplex PCR. In the table there are approximately 120,000 clones, roughly 74% of which are singletons. The sample taken for sequencing was peripheral blood. Receptor source: a man older than 75 with COVID-19, enrolled during active disease.

This clone is a singleton in its sample. The V call is TRBV19, the J call TRBJ1-5; TRBD1 might be the D (5 bases). There are 14 residues in the CDR3. The ends were cut back, 5 bases at V and 6 bases at J, with 14 bases in the middle. Per germline, CDR1 LNHDA and CDR2 SQIVND (reference sequence). In DNA, the CDR3 is TGTGCCAGTAGTCCGAATGGAGGGGTTCAGCCCCAGCATTTT. Translated, it gives CASSPNGGVQPQHF.

This chain connects TRBV10-3 to TRBJ2-7; 7 nucleotides line up with TRBD1. Germline V gene lookup returns CDR1 ENHRY and CDR2 SYGVKD. Losses at the gene ends were 4 bases for V and 0 bases for J; bases not matched to a gene: 6. The CDR3 length is 15 residues. CDR3 residues: CAISAPGQSSYEQYF. The CDR3 bases are TGTGCCATCAGTGCCCCGGGACAGAGCTCCTACGAGCAGTACTTC.

CDR3 residues: CAWSKSGGSNYGYTF. The DNA of the CDR3 is TGTGCCTGGAGCAAATCAGGGGGTTCTAACTATGGCTACACCTTC. The chain uses TRBV30 and TRBJ1-2, with 7 bases fitting TRBD1. CDR3 length: 15 amino acids. Germline loops: CDR1 GTSNPN, CDR2 SVGIG (reference sequence). V gave up 3 bases and J gave up 0 bases; unmatched junction bases: 7.

V and J are TRBV5-4 and TRBJ1-5; a weak D match, TRBD1 (5 bases). CDR1 is SGHNT, CDR2 YYREEE, per germline (reference sequence). The V end was cut by 0 bases, the J end by 7 bases, with 8 bases between. The CDR3 consists of 13 residues. The CDR3 sequence is CASSLGGDQPQHF. CDR3 coding DNA: TGTGCCAGCAGCTTGGGGGGGGACCAGCCCCAGCATTTT. Looking up the rest from reference TRBV5-4 and TRBJ1-5 gives the full variable domain: ETGVTQSPTHLIKTRGQQVTLRCSSQSGHNTVSWYQQALGQGPQFIFQYYREEENGRGNFPPRFSGLQFPNYSSELNVNALELDDSALYLCASSLGGDQPQHFGDGTRLSIL.

V usage is TRBV7-8 and J usage is TRBJ2-3, with D possibly TRBD2 on 5 matching bases. The CDR3 consists of 13 residues. Trimming stripped 5 bases from V and 2 bases from J, with 8 bases between. Germline CDR1 and CDR2: SGHVS and FQNEAQ. The chain's CDR3 is CASSGRTTDTQYF. The DNA for the CDR3 is TGTGCCAGCAGCGGGAGAACCACAGATACGCAGTATTTT.

V and J are TRBV28 and TRBJ2-5; TRBD2 might be the D (6 bases). This CDR3 has 13 amino acids. The germline CDR1 and CDR2 sequences are MDHEN and SYDVKM. Trimming removed 11 bases from V and 5 bases from J, with 18 bases in between. Written as DNA, the CDR3 is TGTGCCGGGGGGACCTCGAGGTGGGAGACCCAGTACTTC. Translated: CAGGTSRWETQYF. Full variable domain (remainder filled in from reference TRBV28 and TRBJ2-5): DVKVTQSSRYLVKRTGEKVFLECVQDMDHENMFWYRQDPGLGLRLIYFSYDVKMKEKGDIPEGYSVSREKKERFSLILESASTNQTSMYLCAGGTSRWETQYFGPGTRLLVL.

This chain uses TRBV5-1 with TRBJ2-2, with TRBD2 matching 14 bases. Germline lookup yields CDR1 SGHRS and CDR2 YFSETQ. V lost 0 bases to trimming and J lost 0 bases; unmatched junction nucleotides: 10. This CDR3 comprises 21 residues. For the CDR3, the DNA is TGCGCCAGCAGCTTGGTGGGACTAGCGGGAGCCCCCCGCGCGAACACCGGGGAGCTGTTTTTT. Translated: CASSLVGLAGAPRANTGELFF. The variable domain in full, completed from reference TRBV5-1 and TRBJ2-2, reads KAGVTQTPRYLIKTRGQQVTLSCSPISGHRSVSWYQQTPGQGLQFLFEYFSETQRNKGNFPGRFSGRQFSNSRSEMNVSTLELGDSALYLCASSLVGLAGAPRANTGELFFGEGSRLTVL.

The rearrangement links TRBV6-2 or TRBV6-3 to TRBJ1-5; D call uncertain. This CDR3 region has 14 residues. Trimming took 0 bases from V and 2 from J, leaving 5 bases between them. Germline-derived CDR1 and CDR2 are MNHEY and SVGEGT. In nucleotides, the CDR3 is TGTGCCAGCAGTTACTCGAGTCGCAATCAGCCCCAGCATTTT. Its protein product is CASSYSSRNQPQHF.

The chain joins TRBV4-1 to TRBJ2-2; tentatively, D is TRBD2 (5 bases). This CDR3 spans 15 amino acids. Trimming stripped 7 bases from V and 0 bases from J, with 12 bases between. Germline lookup yields CDR1 MGHRA and CDR2 YSYEKL. CDR3 sequence: CASNFGLTNTGELFF. The CDR3 nucleotides are TGCGCCAGCAACTTCGGACTGACGAACACCGGGGAGCTGTTTTTT.

This chain connects TRBV19 to TRBJ1-3; the match to TRBD1 covers 8 bases. CDR1 and CDR2 from the germline V gene are LNHDA and SQIVND (reference sequence). With 10 bases clipped from V and 2 bases from J, the junction kept 4 bases outside the gene matches. This CDR3 is built from 13 residues. This CDR3 reads CATPDRAGNTIYF. DNA for the CDR3: TGTGCCACTCCGGACAGGGCTGGAAACACCATATATTTT.

This clone occurred a few times. The V call is TRBV5-6, the J call TRBJ2-2; possible D gene TRBD1, 5 bases. Trimming removed 2 bases from V and 2 bases from J, with 13 bases in between. This CDR3 has 16 residues. Germline V gene sequence: CDR1 SGHDT, CDR2 YYEEEE. DNA of the CDR3: TGTGCCAGCAGCTTTTGGGGCGGTTCTAACACCGGGGAGCTGTTTTTT. Translating it yields CASSFWGGSNTGELFF.

The chain has TRBV5-6 and TRBJ1-5; TRBD1 matches at 7 bases. V dropped 2 bases and J dropped 7; count of bases not matched to a gene: 6. The germline CDR1 and CDR2 sequences are SGHDT and YYEEEE. The CDR3 sequence is 14 residues long. In DNA form, the CDR3 reads TGTGCCAGCAGCTTTAACAGGGGAAACCAGCCCCAGCATTTT. It is translated as CASSFNRGNQPQHF.

This clone has more than one count but fewer than ten. The chain employs TRBV28 and TRBJ2-1, with TRBD2 identical over 13 bases. This CDR3 region has 16 residues. Losses at the gene ends were 3 bases for V and 8 bases for J; bases not matched to a gene: 7. Germline V gene sequence: CDR1 MDHEN, CDR2 SYDVKM. The CDR3 DNA reads as TGTGCCAGCAGTTTCCGACTAGCGGGAGGTGGGGATGAGCAGTTCTTC. It specifies CASSFRLAGGGDEQFF.

V is TRBV9 and J is TRBJ1-5, with D tentatively TRBD1 (6 bases). This CDR3 comprises 15 residues. The germline V gene has CDR1 SGDLS and CDR2 YYNGEE. Trimming shortened V by 3 bases and J by 0 bases, and 10 bases separated the two germline ends. This CDR3 is CASSATGNSNQPQHF. The CDR3 coding sequence is TGTGCCAGCAGCGCGACAGGTAATAGCAATCAGCCCCAGCATTTT.

This clone occurred once. The rearrangement uses TRBV5-6 and TRBJ1-6, with D uncertain. Trimming removed 3 bases at V and 9 bases at J, with 16 bases between. Per the germline V gene, CDR1 is SGHDT and CDR2 is YYEEEE. This CDR3 comprises 15 residues. The CDR3 sequence: CASSSSGMRASPLHF. The CDR3 nucleotides read TGTGCCAGCAGCTCGTCGGGGATGAGAGCTTCACCCCTCCACTTT. The full variable domain, in which reference TRBV5-6 and TRBJ1-6 provide the parts outside the CDR3, is DAGVTQSPTHLIKTRGQQVTLRCSPKSGHDTVSWYQQALGQGPQFIFQYYEEEERQRGNFPDRFSGHQFPNYSSELNVNALLLGDSALYLCASSSSGMRASPLHFGNGTRLTVT.

The rearrangement joins TRBV29-1 to TRBJ2-3; the D gene is possibly TRBD2 (6 bases). Germline assignment: CDR1 SQVTM and CDR2 ANQGSEA. The CDR3 spans 15 residues. V was trimmed by 3 bases and J by 3 bases, leaving 16 bases between them. The CDR3 here is CSVEDSGRGTDTQYF. As DNA, the CDR3 is TGCAGCGTTGAGGACTCCGGACGGGGGACAGATACGCAGTATTTT.

The chain combines TRBV2 with TRBJ2-5; 8 bases map to TRBD2. V dropped 4 bases and J dropped 3; count of bases not matched to a gene: 4. Germline lookup yields CDR1 SNHLY and CDR2 FYNNEI. CDR3 length equals 14 residues. The CDR3 DNA follows: TGTGCCAGCAGTGCGGGACTAGGCAAAGAGACCCAGTACTTC. Amino acids: CASSAGLGKETQYF. The entire variable domain, with the rest obtained from reference TRBV2 and TRBJ2-5, is as follows: EPEVTQTPSHQVTQMGQEVILRCVPISNHLYFYWYRQILGQKVEFLVSFYNNEISEKSEIFDDQFSVERPDGSNFTLKIRSTKLEDSAMYFCASSAGLGKETQYFGPGTRLLVL.

The chain joins TRBV9 to TRBJ2-7; TRBD1 matches at 9 bases. J was trimmed by 2 bases and V by 3 bases; bases with no gene match: 3. CDR3 length: 14 amino acids. The germline V gene has CDR1 SGDLS and CDR2 YYNGEE. The CDR3 spells CASSADRGAYEQYF. CDR3 in DNA: TGTGCCAGCAGCGCGGACAGGGGTGCCTACGAGCAGTACTTC.

The chain links TRBV28 to TRBJ1-4, with TRBD1 as a possible D gene (5 bases). CDR3 length equals 13 residues. The germline CDR1 and CDR2 sequences are MDHEN and SYDVKM. The V end lost 10 bases, the J end lost 1 base, and 10 bases lay between the germline ends. DNA of the CDR3: TGTGCCACCGGGGGGGGAACTAATGAAAAACTGTTTTTT. Encoded protein: CATGGGTNEKLFF.

The rearrangement joins TRBV5-1 to TRBJ1-2, with D hard to call. The germline V gene encodes CDR1 SGHRS and CDR2 YFSETQ. The CDR3 consists of 13 residues. V shed 0 bases and J shed 2 bases, with 5 bases lying between them. CDR3 in DNA: TGCGCCAGCAGCTTGGCCCAGAACTATGGCTACACCTTC. Its protein is CASSLAQNYGYTF.

The chain has TRBV5-1 and TRBJ2-5; 9 bases agree with TRBD2. The V gene end was trimmed by 0 bases and the J gene end by 5 bases; junction bases not matched to a gene: 8. In germline, CDR1 is SGHRS, CDR2 YFSETQ. The CDR3 length is 16 residues. CDR3 bases: TGCGCCAGCAGCTTGGGAGTGGCGGGAGGGCCGGAGACCCAGTACTTC. This encodes CASSLGVAGGPETQYF. The whole variable domain, filled in from reference TRBV5-1 and TRBJ2-5, reads KAGVTQTPRYLIKTRGQQVTLSCSPISGHRSVSWYQQTPGQGLQFLFEYFSETQRNKGNFPGRFSGRQFSNSRSEMNVSTLELGDSALYLCASSLGVAGGPETQYFGPGTRLLVL.

The chain links TRBV9 to TRBJ2-5; TRBD1 matches 10 bases. CDR3 length: 15 amino acids. CDR1 is SGDLS and CDR2 is YYNGEE in the germline V gene. V trimming: 0 bases; J trimming: 2 bases; junction bases outside the gene matches: 1. CDR3 nucleotide sequence: TGTGCCAGCAGCGTAGGGGACAGGGGACAAGAGACCCAGTACTTC. This encodes CASSVGDRGQETQYF.

The chain is built from TRBV18 and TRBJ2-7, with 12 bases identical to TRBD1. Trimming took 5 bases from V and 3 from J; bases not matched to a gene: 5. The CDR3 sequence is 15 residues long. Germline V gives CDR1 KGHSH, CDR2 LQKENI. The CDR3 DNA sequence: TGTGCCAGCTCAATAGGGACAGGGGGCCTCTACGAGCAGTACTTC. It encodes CASSIGTGGLYEQYF.